This entry features one T cell receptor (beta chain) sequence. Its antigen is currently unknown. Compared with germline, one end of the junction differs, possibly owing to a read error. This entry is derived from a study of blood T cells in healthy people across ages. About the research overall: Per every two T cells, about one barcoded beta molecule was captured by template switching. General study findings and limits: PBMCs were not sorted, which prevented a conclusive comparison of naive versus antigen-experienced cells.

The length of the CDR3 is 15 residues. CDR1 is MNHEY and CDR2 is SVGEGT in the germline V gene. For every donor, a draw yielded 8.5 to 10 milliliters of peripheral blood. Next came a second PCR, run for about 7 to 12 cycles, which used a sample-barcoded 5' primer along with a J-beta primer mix. Per-sample output comprised a minimum of 3 million paired-end reads containing CDR3. TCRdb reprocessed the 5' RACE reads with MiXCR, giving one entry per CDR3 protein. The sample holds roughly 1.5 million distinct CDR3 sequences, less than 45% seen once. Sequencing was done on a sample of blood. The J gene is TRBJ2-3, the V gene TRBV6-2 or TRBV6-3; 7 bases agree with TRBD2. The receptor was isolated from a woman aged 18-29 years in good health. The CDR3 is CASKTSAHSTDRQYF. CDR3 in DNA: TGTGCCAGCAAAACTAGCGCACACAGCACAGATAGGCAGTATTTT.